In its sample, the clone carrying this T cell receptor beta chain was seen many times. Its antigen is unidentified. As to time point: newly diagnosed GD, antithyroid drugs for less than 3 months. PBMC RNA served as the TCR library source. These data are taken from a study of regulatory T cells in long-lasting Graves disease. Findings of the study overall: Few sampled subjects may have lowered accuracy. Whereas 966 public clonotypes were shared by new patients, persistent patients shared more, at some 2,900.

With iRepertoire HTBI primers and Arm-PCR of CDR3 regions, TCR beta libraries were built. MiXCR, run by TCRdb on the multiplex PCR reads, gives a single entry per CDR3 protein. The data hold 350,000 to 500,000 distinct CDR3 sequences, with about 15% observed a single time. The same sample was also studied in work on T cells in Graves' hyperthyroidism and ophthalmopathy.

The sequence came from a woman aged 45-60 years with Graves disease. The sequenced sample was peripheral blood mononuclear cells (PBMCs), obtained at new diagnosis, from a patient treated with antithyroid drugs.

The CDR3 sequence: CASSPRPAQGVEQFF. CDR3 coding DNA: TGTGCCAGCAGTCCTAGGCCCGCACAGGGGGTTGAGCAGTTCTTC. The chain has TRBV13 and TRBJ2-1, with 8 bases matching TRBD1. Germline CDR1 reads PRHDT; CDR2 reads FYEKMQ (reference sequence). This CDR3 has 15 residues. With 6 bases clipped from V and 9 bases from J, the junction kept 13 bases outside the gene matches.